The following is a T cell receptor (beta chain) sequence with its context. Other DNA sequences within the sample encode an identical CDR3. The table came from immunoSEQ multiplex PCR; TCRdb's copy has only in-frame clones and leaves some out. The sample contains approximately 210,000 clones, just over 85% of which appear only once. This sample was taken from a study of blood T cell repertoires in COVID-19. CDR1 is MNHEY, CDR2 SVGAGI, per germline. This CDR3 comprises 14 residues. The V gene lost 0 bases and the J gene lost 2 bases, with 7 bases spanning the gap. The gene calls are TRBV6-5 and TRBJ2-5, with D perhaps TRBD2 (6 bases). The sample was peripheral blood. The TCR comes from a man aged 50 or older with COVID-19, enrolled during active disease. CDR3 coding DNA: TGTGCCAGCAGTTACTCGGGGGGACAAGAGACCCAGTACTTC. Translation gives CASSYSGGQETQYF.